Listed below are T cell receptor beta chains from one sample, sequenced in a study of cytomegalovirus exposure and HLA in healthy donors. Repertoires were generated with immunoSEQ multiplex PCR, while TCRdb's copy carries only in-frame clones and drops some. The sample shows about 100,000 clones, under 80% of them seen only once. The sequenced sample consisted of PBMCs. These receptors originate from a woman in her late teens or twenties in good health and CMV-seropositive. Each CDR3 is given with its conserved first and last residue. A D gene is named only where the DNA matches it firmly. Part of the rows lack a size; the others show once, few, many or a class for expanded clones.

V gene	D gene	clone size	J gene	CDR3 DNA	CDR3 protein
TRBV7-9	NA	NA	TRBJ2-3	TGTGCCAGCAGCCCCCCGACGGGAGCTAGCACAGATACGCAGTATTTT	CASSPPTGASTDTQYF
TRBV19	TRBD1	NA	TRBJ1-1	TGTGCCAGTCAGGGGGACACTGAAGCTTTCTTT	CASQGDTEAFF
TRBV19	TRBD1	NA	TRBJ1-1	TGTGCCAGTAGTAATGGACAGGGATCCACTGAAGCTTTCTTT	CASSNGQGSTEAFF
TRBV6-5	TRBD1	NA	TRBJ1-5	TGTGCCAGCAGTACCGAGGGACAGGGCCCCCAGCATTTT	CASSTEGQGPQHF
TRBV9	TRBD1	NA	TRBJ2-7	TGTGCCAGCACCTTCGGGACAGGGAGCTACGAGCAGTACTTC	CASTFGTGSYEQYF
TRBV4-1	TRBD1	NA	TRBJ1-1	TGCGCCAGCAGCCAAACGGGACAGGGGAACACTGAAGCTTTCTTT	CASSQTGQGNTEAFF
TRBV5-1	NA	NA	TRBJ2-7	TGCGCCAGCAGCCAAGGGCTAGGGGGATCGTACGAGCAGTACTTC	CASSQGLGGSYEQYF
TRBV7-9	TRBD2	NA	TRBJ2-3	TGTGCCAGCAGCTTAGCGAGGACTAGCCTCACAGATACGCAGTATTTT	CASSLARTSLTDTQYF
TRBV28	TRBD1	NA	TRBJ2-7	TGTGCCAGCAGTTTTTCACCCGACAGGGTCAGCTCCTACGAGCAGTACTTC	CASSFSPDRVSSYEQYF
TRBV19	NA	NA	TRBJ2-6	TGTGCCAGTAGCCCCTGGAAGGACAGCCACCTTTTTGGGGCCAACGTCCTGACTTTC	CASSPWKDSHLFGANVLTF
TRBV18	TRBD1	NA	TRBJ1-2	TGTGCCAGCTCCCCCGGACAGGTAGATGGCTACACCTTC	CASSPGQVDGYTF
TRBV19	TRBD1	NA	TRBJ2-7	TGTGCCAGTGAACCGGGACAGGGAACCTACGAGCAGTACTTC	CASEPGQGTYEQYF
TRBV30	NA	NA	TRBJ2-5	TGTGCCTGGACCCCCCGAATAGAATTCGTTTTGGAGACCCAGTACTTC	CAWTPRIEFVLETQYF
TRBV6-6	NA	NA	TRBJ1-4	TGTGCCAGTGAGAGTGGGGGGAGAGAAAAACTGTTTTTT	CASESGGREKLFF
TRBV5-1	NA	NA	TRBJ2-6	TGCGCCAGCAGCTGGGGCGGGGCCAACGTCCTGACTTTC	CASSWGGANVLTF
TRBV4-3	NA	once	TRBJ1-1	TGCGCCAGCAGCCACCCTTCGGGCGGGGGGGCTTTCTTT	CASSHPSGGGAFF
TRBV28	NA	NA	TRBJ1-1	TGTGCCAGCAGTTTAGTCCGGGTTGAAGCTTTCTTT	CASSLVRVEAFF
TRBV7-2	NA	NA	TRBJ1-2	TGTGCCAGCAGCCTAAAGGAGCTAAACTATGGCTACACCTTC	CASSLKELNYGYTF
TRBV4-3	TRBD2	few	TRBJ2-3	TGCGCCAGCAGCCCGGGGGAGTGGGAGGGCCGAGAAGATACGCAGTATTTT	CASSPGEWEGREDTQYF
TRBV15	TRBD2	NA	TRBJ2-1	TGTGCCACCAGCAGATCCGGGACTAGCAGACGGGGTGCCTACAATGAGCAGTTCTTC	CATSRSGTSRRGAYNEQFF
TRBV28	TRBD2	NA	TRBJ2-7	TGTGCCAGCAGGACTAGCGGAACCTACGAGCAGTACTTC	CASRTSGTYEQYF
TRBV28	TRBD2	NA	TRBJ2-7	TGTGCCAGCAGTCCGGTCCTAGCGGAATACGAGCAGTACTTC	CASSPVLAEYEQYF
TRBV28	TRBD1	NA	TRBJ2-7	TGTGCCACGCAAATACCGACAGGGGTCTCCTACGAGCAGTACTTC	CATQIPTGVSYEQYF
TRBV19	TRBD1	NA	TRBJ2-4	TGTGCCAGTAGTATGACAGGGAGTGACATTCAGTACTTC	CASSMTGSDIQYF
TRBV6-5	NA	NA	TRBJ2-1	TGTGCCAGCAGTCAGCTAGCTGGGCCCTACAATGAGCAGTTCTTC	CASSQLAGPYNEQFF
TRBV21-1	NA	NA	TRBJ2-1	TGTGCCAGCACCTCAGCCCCCCTGAGGGCGTACAATGAGCAGTTCTTC	CASTSAPLRAYNEQFF